This TCR beta chain was obtained from a study of blood T cell repertoires in COVID-19. Study-wide background: There were acute and convalescent COVID-19 samples, and they came from the United States, Italy and Spain. From T cells, B-cell-depleted T cells, or PBMCs came the material, which was cDNA or gDNA.

V was clipped by 5 bases and J by 4 bases; unmatched bases: 8. Germline lookup yields CDR1 SGHTA and CDR2 FQGNSA. The CDR3 is made up of 15 amino acids. Authors' data handling: Amplified reference gene primers provided the basis for estimating nucleated cell counts. Profiled with immunoSEQ multiplex PCR; TCRdb holds only in-frame clones, not every one. That table is the source of V, J and clone size, and D and trimming were worked out from the DNA. The table includes 120,000 or so clones, around four fifths detected once. The chain is built from TRBV7-2 and TRBJ2-5; 9 positions match TRBD2. The clonotype comes from a human donor in a cohort sampled during active COVID-19. Sequencing was done on a sample of peripheral blood. The CDR3 DNA follows: TGTGCCAGCAGCCCATCTAGCGGGACCAGAGAGACCCAGTACTTC. Amino acid sequence: CASSPSSGTRETQYF.